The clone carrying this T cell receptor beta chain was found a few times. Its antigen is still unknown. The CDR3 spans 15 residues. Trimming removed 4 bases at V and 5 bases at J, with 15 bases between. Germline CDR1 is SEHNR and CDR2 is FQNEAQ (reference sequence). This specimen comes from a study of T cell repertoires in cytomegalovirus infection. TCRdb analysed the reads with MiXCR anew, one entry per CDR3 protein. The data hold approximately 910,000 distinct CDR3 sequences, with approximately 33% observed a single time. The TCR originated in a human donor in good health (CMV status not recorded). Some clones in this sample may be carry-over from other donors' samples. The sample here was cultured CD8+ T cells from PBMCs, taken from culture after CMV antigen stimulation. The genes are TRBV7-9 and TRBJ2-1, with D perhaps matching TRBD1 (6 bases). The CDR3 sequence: CASSSRDKTNNEQFF. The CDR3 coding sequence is TGTGCCAGCAGCTCCCGGGACAAAACTAACAATGAGCAGTTCTTC.